These 26 T cell receptor beta chains share one sample of origin, sequenced in a study of shared T cell receptors in the human thymus. Sequenced by immunoSEQ multiplex PCR; TCRdb stores in-frame clones only, minus some. Of about 400,000 clones in the sample, roughly 94% are singletons; the top ten hold about 0.02%. The sample consisted of thymocytes. These receptors were collected from a human donor.

This chain's CDR3 is CASSAGVNEQYF. The DNA for the CDR3 is TGTGCCAGCAGCGCGGGAGTAAACGAGCAGTACTTC. The rearrangement uses TRBV11-3 and TRBJ2-7; 7 bases fit TRBD2. The CDR3 spans 12 residues. V dropped 5 bases and J dropped 5; count of bases not matched to a gene: 3. Germline values: CDR1 SGHNT, CDR2 YENEEA.

The genes are TRBV4-3 and TRBJ2-7; 14 bases are shared with TRBD2. The CDR3 has 18 amino acids. With V trimmed by 0 bases and J by 4 bases, 8 bases remained unmatched. Germline CDR1 and CDR2: LGHNA and YSLEER. CDR3 sequence (DNA): TGCGCCAGCAGCCAAGAAAGGGGACTAGCGGGAGTAAGTTACGAGCAGTACTTC. Translated, it gives CASSQERGLAGVSYEQYF.

The rearrangement links TRBV4-1 to TRBJ2-7, with D uncertain. The CDR3 totals 15 residues. The V and J ends lost 1 base and 3 bases respectively, with 13 bases between them. CDR1 MGHRA and CDR2 YSYEKL come from the germline V gene. Here the CDR3 reads CASSQAQTENYEQYF. CDR3 DNA sequence: TGCGCCAGCAGCCAAGCTCAGACGGAAAACTACGAGCAGTACTTC.

The gene calls are TRBV9 and TRBJ2-2; a weak D match, TRBD2 (5 bases). V was trimmed by 0 bases and J by 1 base, leaving 19 bases between them. Germline V gene lookup returns CDR1 SGDLS and CDR2 YYNGEE. The length of the CDR3 is 19 residues. The CDR3 protein is CASSVAFHRWTWNTGELFF. The CDR3 DNA reads as TGTGCCAGCAGCGTAGCTTTCCACAGATGGACTTGGAACACCGGGGAGCTGTTTTTT.

J is TRBJ1-1 and V is TRBV7-8; D remains unclear. This CDR3 comprises 15 residues. Germline CDR1 reads SGHVS; CDR2 reads FQNEAQ. Trimming pared 5 bases from V and 0 bases from J, leaving 13 bases between. CDR3 sequence reads: CASSLTATMNTEAFF. The CDR3 bases are TGTGCCAGCAGCCTGACCGCAACCATGAACACTGAAGCTTTCTTT.

The chain is built from TRBV5-4 and TRBJ2-3; TRBD1 matches at 8 bases. CDR1 is SGHNT, CDR2 YYREEE, per germline (reference sequence). V shed 1 base and J 5 bases; nucleotides not matched to a gene: 3. CDR3 length: 14 amino acids. Written as DNA, the CDR3 is TGTGCCAGCAGCTTGACCGGGACAGGAGATACGCAGTATTTT. Amino acid sequence: CASSLTGTGDTQYF.

CDR3 sequence reads: CASSRYRGNTEAFF. The CDR3 DNA sequence: TGTGCCAGCTCAAGGTACAGGGGAAACACTGAAGCTTTCTTT. J is TRBJ1-1 and V is TRBV18; 7 bases line up with TRBD1. Germline loops: CDR1 KGHSH, CDR2 LQKENI. V shed 5 bases, J shed 2 bases, and the junction held 5 bases outside the gene matches. CDR3 length: 14 amino acids.

The chain recombines TRBV21-1 with TRBJ2-5. TRBV21-1 is recorded as a pseudogene. The CDR3 is made up of 9 amino acids. CDR3 sequence (DNA): TGTGCCAGCAGGGAGACCCAGTACTTC. Amino acids: CASRETQYF.

The J gene is TRBJ2-7, the V gene TRBV4-2, with 7 bases lining up with TRBD2. Losses at the gene ends were 0 bases for V and 7 bases for J; bases not matched to a gene: 12. Germline V gene lookup returns CDR1 LGHNA and CDR2 YNFKEQ. This CDR3 region has 16 residues. For the CDR3, the DNA is TGTGCCAGCAGCCAAGATGTATGGGGGGAGCGGGGTGAGCAGTACTTC. This translates into CASSQDVWGERGEQYF.

The V call is TRBV7-8, the J call TRBJ2-3, with TRBD1 identical over 10 bases. The CDR3 loop spans 18 amino acids. Germline V CDR1 and CDR2: SGHVS, FQNEAQ. V was clipped by 0 bases and J by 1 base; unmatched bases: 7. The CDR3 coding sequence is TGTGCCAGCAGCTTAGCCCCGGGACAGGGGCCGTGCACAGATACGCAGTATTTT. Amino acids: CASSLAPGQGPCTDTQYF.

This clone came up once. The chain combines TRBV7-6 with TRBJ2-3; the D is unclear. The CDR3 contains 15 residues. Germline V gene lookup returns CDR1 SGHVS and CDR2 FNYEAQ. Between the trimmed V and J ends, which lost 5 bases and 5 bases, there was a span of 17 bases. CDR3 sequence (DNA): TGTGCCAGCAGCCCTACGGACGGCTGGCAAGATACGCAGTATTTT. Translating it yields CASSPTDGWQDTQYF.

As regards this clone: At the DNA level, this CDR3 is encoded by other sequences in the same sample as well. The V gene is TRBV20-1, the J gene TRBJ1-2; tentatively, D is TRBD1 (5 bases). The CDR3 is 10 residues long. Germline CDR1 is DFQATT and CDR2 is SNEGSKA (reference sequence). The V end lost 3 bases, the J end lost 8 bases, and 7 bases lay between the germline ends. The CDR3 region is CSASGGGYTF. Here the CDR3 DNA reads TGCAGTGCTAGCGGGGGAGGCTACACCTTC.

V gene TRBV27 combines with J gene TRBJ2-3; 12 bases agree with TRBD2. In germline, CDR1 is MNHEY, CDR2 SMNVEV (reference sequence). The CDR3 sequence is 18 residues long. V trimming: 6 bases; J trimming: 0 bases; junction bases outside the gene matches: 10. CDR3 sequence reads: CASSLLAGGPGSTDTQYF. In DNA, the CDR3 is TGTGCCAGCAGCCTACTAGCGGGAGGTCCAGGAAGCACAGATACGCAGTATTTT.

This clone was found once. The chain recombines TRBV11-2 with TRBJ2-1; D is perhaps TRBD2 (5 bases). Germline V CDR1 and CDR2: SGHAT, FQNNGV. V was trimmed by 6 bases and J by 4 bases, leaving 19 bases between them. This CDR3 is 16 amino acids long. This CDR3 reads CASREEGPSPYNEQFF. The CDR3 bases are TGTGCCAGCAGGGAAGAGGGCCCTAGCCCATACAATGAGCAGTTCTTC.

CDR3 loop: CASSRGTANYGYTF. CDR3 sequence (DNA): TGTGCCAGCAGCCGGGGGACAGCTAACTATGGCTACACCTTC. The chain joins TRBV27 to TRBJ1-2, with 7 bases identical to TRBD1. The germline V gene has CDR1 MNHEY and CDR2 SMNVEV (reference sequence). The V gene end was trimmed by 6 bases and the J gene end by 0 bases; junction bases not matched to a gene: 4. This CDR3 is built from 14 residues.

The chain uses TRBV27 and TRBJ1-1; 8 bases are a match to TRBD1. This CDR3 contains 14 residues. Germline V lookup: CDR1 MNHEY, CDR2 SMNVEV (reference sequence). V was pared by 2 bases and J by 2 bases, with 1 base of the junction left unmatched. The chain's CDR3 is CASSLGTGNTEAFF. The CDR3 DNA reads TGTGCCAGCAGTTTAGGGACAGGTAACACTGAAGCTTTCTTT.

The chain has TRBV28 and TRBJ2-1, with D perhaps matching TRBD2 (6 bases). The CDR3 is 15 residues long. The germline V and J ends were trimmed by 0 bases and 8 bases, with 14 bases remaining between them. Germline values: CDR1 MDHEN, CDR2 SYDVKM. CDR3 in amino acids: CASSLCIMRDYEQFF. For the CDR3, the DNA is TGTGCCAGCAGTTTATGCATAATGAGGGACTATGAGCAGTTCTTC. Full variable domain (outside the CDR3, taken from reference TRBV28 and TRBJ2-1): DVKVTQSSRYLVKRTGEKVFLECVQDMDHENMFWYRQDPGLGLRLIYFSYDVKMKEKGDIPEGYSVSREKKERFSLILESASTNQTSMYLCASSLCIMRDYEQFFGPGTRLTVL.

The rearrangement links TRBV27 to TRBJ2-2, with TRBD1 identical over 10 bases. J lost 6 bases, V lost 6 bases, and 16 bases had no gene match. This CDR3 spans 18 amino acids. The germline CDR1 and CDR2 sequences are MNHEY and SMNVEV (reference sequence). CDR3 DNA sequence: TGTGCCAGCAGCCCCCAAACCTCGGACAGGGGGGAGGCCGGGGAGCTGTTTTTT. Amino acids: CASSPQTSDRGEAGELFF.

The chain couples TRBV7-9 to TRBJ2-7, with D possibly being TRBD2 (6 bases). The V gene lost 0 bases and the J gene lost 6 bases, with 6 bases spanning the gap. The CDR3 runs 12 residues. Germline V gives CDR1 SEHNR, CDR2 FQNEAQ (reference sequence). The CDR3 DNA sequence: TGTGCCAGCAGCTTAGCGCGGGGCGAGCAGTACTTC. It is translated as CASSLARGEQYF.

This clone has only one observation. J is TRBJ1-1 and V is TRBV11-1, with a possible D match to TRBD1 (6 bases). CDR1 is SGHAT, CDR2 FQDESV, per germline (reference sequence). CDR3 length equals 14 residues. V dropped 6 bases and J dropped 4 bases, with 15 bases sitting between them. For the CDR3, the DNA is TGTGCCAGCAGACCCACAGGGTCAGCCACTGAAGCTTTCTTT. Translation gives CASRPTGSATEAFF.

The rearrangement links TRBV7-2 to TRBJ2-7, with D maybe TRBD1 (6 bases). The CDR3 length is 17 residues. V dropped 5 bases and J dropped 4 bases, with 24 bases sitting between them. Germline CDR1 and CDR2: SGHTA and FQGNSA. CDR3 in DNA: TGTGCCAGCAGCATACACTTGGGACACCAATTATCGTACGAGCAGTACTTC. Amino acid sequence: CASSIHLGHQLSYEQYF.

V gene TRBV27 combines with J gene TRBJ1-4; D unclear. The CDR3 sequence is 17 residues long. V was trimmed by 4 bases and J by 7 bases, leaving 22 bases between them. The germline V gene encodes CDR1 MNHEY and CDR2 SMNVEV (reference sequence). The chain's CDR3 is CASSSLYRGEEVEKLFF. The CDR3 DNA follows: TGTGCCAGCAGTTCCTTATACCGGGGAGAGGAGGTTGAAAAACTGTTTTTT.

DNA of the CDR3: TGTGCCAGCTCACCATCTAGGGGTGAAGAGACCCAGTACTTC. This translates into CASSPSRGEETQYF. The rearrangement uses TRBV18 and TRBJ2-5, with D perhaps matching TRBD1 (5 bases). Germline assignment: CDR1 KGHSH and CDR2 LQKENI. The CDR3 sequence is 14 residues long. The V end was cut by 2 bases, the J end by 3 bases, with 10 bases between.

This sequence joins TRBV6-6 and TRBJ2-1; maybe TRBD1 (6 bases). Germline CDR1 and CDR2: MNHNY and SVGAGI (reference sequence). The CDR3 sequence is 13 residues long. The V and J ends lost 6 bases and 13 bases respectively, with 19 bases between them. CDR3 nucleotide sequence: TGTGCCAGCAGACGAAACCCGGACAGTTCACAGTTCTTC. Residues: CASRRNPDSSQFF.

The chain has TRBV4-1 and TRBJ1-1; TRBD1 aligns across 7 bases. The V segment lost 5 bases and the J segment 5 bases; nucleotides outside the gene matches: 11. The CDR3 is 15 residues long. CDR1 MGHRA and CDR2 YSYEKL come from the germline V gene. CDR3 in amino acids: CASSGPRGQGTEAFF. The CDR3 DNA sequence: TGCGCCAGCAGCGGGCCAAGGGGGCAGGGTACTGAAGCTTTCTTT.

This clone showed up just a few times. The rearrangement joins TRBV5-1 to TRBJ2-7; D remains unclear. The CDR3 spans 10 residues. V shed 3 bases and J shed 2 bases, with 0 bases lying between them. Germline V gene sequence: CDR1 SGHRS, CDR2 YFSETQ. CDR3 sequence: CASSSYEQYF. The CDR3 DNA follows: TGCGCCAGCAGCTCCTACGAGCAGTACTTC.